This entry is about one T cell receptor (beta chain). Its specificity is unknown. The sample comes from a study of cytomegalovirus exposure and HLA in healthy donors. Findings of the study overall: Later analysis identified 16,951 TCR beta sequences associated with HLA alleles, using a false discovery rate threshold of 0.05. The study recorded 150 to 200 TCR beta chains that were cytomegalovirus-associated.

The PCR was carried out with 60 Vbeta primers and 13 Jbeta primers. The protocol was immunoSEQ multiplex PCR, while the TCRdb copy is restricted to in-frame clones and leaves out a portion. This sample has roughly 140,000 clones, with around 86% found just once. The clonotype originates from a female donor in good health and CMV-seronegative. Sequencing was done on a sample of PBMCs.

The CDR3 DNA is TGTGCCAGCAGTTTATCCGGGGTCGGCGGGAGGGCCCCATACGAGCAGTACTTC. It codes for CASSLSGVGGRAPYEQYF. The genes are TRBV28 and TRBJ2-7; the match to TRBD2 covers 9 bases. The CDR3 totals 18 residues. Germline V gives CDR1 MDHEN, CDR2 SYDVKM. Germline trimming cut 1 base from V and 4 bases from J; bases unmatched to any gene: 14.